The rows below give T cell receptor beta chains drawn from one sample of a study of chemoradiotherapy in HPV16-positive cancers. Generated by immunoSEQ multiplex PCR, the TCRdb table keeps only in-frame clones and is missing some. Here the sample spans around 9,500 clones, around 70% being singletons. Sampling was done from a patient who underwent chemoradiotherapy. The source of these receptors is a human donor with HPV-associated anogenital cancer. CDR3s include the opening cysteine and the closing phenylalanine or tryptophan. For some rows the clone size is stated as once, few or many, or as a class when expanded; others skip it.

v_call,clone_size,cdr3_aa
TRBV5-4,.,CASSLDREYGYTF
TRBV4-1,.,CASSQAIWGVGQPQHF
TRBV5-4,.,CASRPGQGLNEQFF
TRBV5-1,.,CASSLPFQFTDTQYF
TRBV7-9,few,CASSLVPRYYGYTF
TRBV5-1,.,CASSLDGSSGNTIYF
TRBV14,few,CASSRWGYEQYF
TRBV6-1,few,CASSEVGHFSYTF
TRBV19,.,CASSMALGPANTGELFF
TRBV2,.,CASMLEGNSGANVLTF
TRBV28,.,CASSDLTGNTEAFF
TRBV6-6,.,CASSYGTGSEQYF
TRBV7-3,.,CASSSGTSGIDEQFF
TRBV5-5,.,CASSFPGTSAQFF